This entry lists 32 T cell receptor beta chains sequenced from one sample in a study of blood T cell repertoires in COVID-19. The repertoire was sequenced with immunoSEQ multiplex PCR; TCRdb's copy has only in-frame clones and lacks some. The sample shows about 210,000 clones, 84% of them seen only once. The sequencing sample was made of peripheral blood. Receptors were obtained from a man aged 45-60 years with active or convalescent COVID-19.

The chain joins TRBV5-1 to TRBJ2-2; no definite D call. V dropped 6 bases and J dropped 2 bases, with 11 bases sitting between them. This CDR3 region has 14 residues. The germline V gene encodes CDR1 SGHRS and CDR2 YFSETQ. The CDR3 loop reads CASNSILNTGELFF. CDR3 in DNA: TGCGCCAGCAACTCTATACTAAACACCGGGGAGCTGTTTTTT.

The chain recombines TRBV6-5 with TRBJ1-6; D possibly corresponds to TRBD1 (5 bases). The length of the CDR3 is 14 residues. Trimming removed 7 bases at V and 6 bases at J, with 13 bases between. CDR1 is MNHEY, CDR2 SVGAGI, per germline. The CDR3 is CASNVGGSNSPLHF. The CDR3 nucleotides are TGTGCCAGCAACGTGGGGGGGTCTAATTCACCCCTCCACTTT.

The V call is TRBV10-2, the J call TRBJ2-1; 10 nucleotides line up with TRBD2. The CDR3 runs 16 residues. From germline, CDR1 is WSHSY and CDR2 SAAADI. V dropped 6 bases and J dropped 7; count of bases not matched to a gene: 12. The CDR3 region is CASRILAGGGSNEQFF. CDR3 in DNA: TGCGCCAGCAGGATATTAGCGGGGGGCGGTAGTAATGAGCAGTTCTTC.

The chain couples TRBV7-8 to TRBJ1-2; a possible D gene is TRBD1 (5 bases). The CDR3 spans 14 residues. Germline V lookup: CDR1 SGHVS, CDR2 FQNEAQ. V was pared by 1 base and J by 5 bases, with 11 bases between. The CDR3 loop is CASSLGGVSYGYTF. CDR3 coding DNA: TGTGCCAGCAGCTTAGGGGGGGTTTCGTATGGCTACACCTTC. The whole variable domain, filled in from reference TRBV7-8 and TRBJ1-2, reads GAGVSQSPRYKVAKRGQDVALRCDPISGHVSLFWYQQALGQGPEFLTYFQNEAQLDKSGLPSDRFFAERPEGSVSTLKIQRTQQEDSAVYLCASSLGGVSYGYTFGSGTRLTVV.

V is TRBV11-3 and J is TRBJ2-1; D gene unclear. Trimming stripped 1 base from V and 10 bases from J, with 11 bases between. Germline values: CDR1 SGHNT, CDR2 YENEEA. The CDR3 consists of 13 residues. CDR3 sequence: CASSLAVSREQFF. In DNA form, the CDR3 reads TGTGCCAGCAGCTTAGCTGTGTCGAGAGAGCAGTTCTTC.

The chain is built from TRBV14 and TRBJ1-1; 7 bases align to TRBD1. V lost 3 bases to trimming and J lost 0 bases; unmatched junction nucleotides: 1. Germline V gene sequence: CDR1 SGHDN, CDR2 FVKESK. The CDR3 is 14 amino acids. The CDR3 DNA reads as TGTGCCAGCAGCCAGGGACAGTTGAACACTGAAGCTTTCTTT. Its translation is CASSQGQLNTEAFF.

This rearrangement joins TRBV5-6 to TRBJ2-7, with a weak D call TRBD2 (6 bases). The germline gives CDR1 SGHDT, CDR2 YYEEEE. The CDR3 runs to 13 residues. Between the trimmed V and J ends, which lost 2 bases and 4 bases, there was a span of 10 bases. CDR3 residues: CASSFQEGYEQYV. CDR3 nucleotides: TGTGCCAGCAGCTTTCAGGAGGGGTACGAGCAGTACGTC.

The chain combines TRBV11-2 with TRBJ2-5; the D gene is possibly TRBD1 (6 bases). Germline CDR1 reads SGHAT; CDR2 reads FQNNGV. Trimming stripped 5 bases from V and 4 bases from J, with 17 bases between. The CDR3 extends over 15 amino acids. The CDR3 reads CASSAQQGQGETQYF. The CDR3 DNA reads as TGTGCCAGCAGCGCCCAACAGGGCCAGGGAGAGACCCAGTACTTC.

DNA for the CDR3: TGTGCCAGCAGTTCCAGATTGGACAGGGGGCCACTCTACGAGCAGTACGTC. Translating gives CASSSRLDRGPLYEQYV. The chain links TRBV28 to TRBJ2-7; 11 bases align to TRBD1. The CDR3 extends over 17 amino acids. In germline, CDR1 is MDHEN, CDR2 SYDVKM. After removal of 4 bases from V and 3 bases from J, the junction contained 11 bases not matched to a gene.

In DNA form, the CDR3 reads TGTGCCAGCAGATCCGGGACAGGGGGCAATAGCAATCAGCCCCAGCATTTT. The encoded protein is CASRSGTGGNSNQPQHF. The chain has TRBV28 and TRBJ1-5, with 12 bases matching TRBD1. Germline assignment: CDR1 MDHEN and CDR2 SYDVKM. The CDR3 runs to 17 residues. Unmatched junction bases numbered 6, after V lost 6 bases and J lost 0 bases.

The chain links TRBV11-2 to TRBJ2-7; 12 nucleotides line up with TRBD1. The CDR3 consists of 14 residues. After removal of 3 bases from V and 6 bases from J, the junction contained 3 bases not matched to a gene. The germline V gene encodes CDR1 SGHAT and CDR2 FQNNGV. DNA of the CDR3: TGTGCCAGCAGCTTGCGGGACAGGGGGCGCGAGCAGTACTTC. It yields the protein CASSLRDRGREQYF. The complete variable domain, with remaining parts taken from reference TRBV11-2 and TRBJ2-7, reads EAGVAQSPRYKIIEKRQSVAFWCNPISGHATLYWYQQILGQGPKLLIQFQNNGVVDDSQLPKDRFSAERLKGVDSTLKIQPAKLEDSAVYLCASSLRDRGREQYFGPGTRLTVT.

In its sample, this clone was seen a few times. This rearrangement joins TRBV5-4 to TRBJ1-1; D unclear. Germline V gene sequence: CDR1 SGHNT, CDR2 YYREEE (reference sequence). This CDR3 has 14 residues. Deletions cut 1 base from V and 3 bases from J, with 10 bases between. CDR3 sequence (DNA): TGTGCCAGCAGCTTGCCGGGTTTTCACACTGAAGCTTTCTTT. Translation: CASSLPGFHTEAFF. Based on the CDR3 plus reference TRBV5-4 and TRBJ1-1, the full variable domain is ETGVTQSPTHLIKTRGQQVTLRCSSQSGHNTVSWYQQALGQGPQFIFQYYREEENGRGNFPPRFSGLQFPNYSSELNVNALELDDSALYLCASSLPGFHTEAFFGQGTRLTVV.

V is TRBV24-1 and J is TRBJ1-5; 9 bases align to TRBD1. From germline, CDR1 is KGHDR and CDR2 SFDVKD. This CDR3 spans 14 amino acids. Trimming cost V 10 bases and J 3 bases; bases outside gene matches: 6. For the CDR3, the DNA is TGTGCCACTTCCGGACAGGGGTTCAATCAGCCCCAGCATTTT. It is translated as CATSGQGFNQPQHF.

The CDR3 region has the DNA TGTGCCAGCAGACGCCAGTTCGGTAGCGGGAGACGGACCGGGGAGCTGTTTTTT. The encoded protein is CASRRQFGSGRRTGELFF. This chain uses TRBV28 with TRBJ2-2; 9 bases agree with TRBD2. This CDR3 is built from 18 residues. Germline assignment: CDR1 MDHEN and CDR2 SYDVKM. The V gene end was trimmed by 6 bases and the J gene end by 5 bases; junction bases not matched to a gene: 16.

This chain connects TRBV28 to TRBJ2-7; D might be TRBD2 (6 bases). From germline, CDR1 is MDHEN and CDR2 SYDVKM. This CDR3 has 14 amino acids. V was cut by 7 bases and J by 1 base, with 14 bases left in between. The CDR3 DNA reads TGTGCCAGCAAGGAGGGTACGTCGTCCTACGAGCAGTACGTC. It encodes CASKEGTSSYEQYV.

This chain links TRBV5-1 with TRBJ1-1; TRBD1 matches at 12 bases. The CDR3 is 18 residues long. J was trimmed by 0 bases and V by 4 bases; bases with no gene match: 10. In germline, CDR1 is SGHRS, CDR2 YFSETQ. The CDR3 bases are TGCGCCAGCAGCAAGTCCGGGACAGGGGGCACCATGAACACTGAAGCTTTCTTT. Translating it yields CASSKSGTGGTMNTEAFF. Full variable domain (outside the CDR3, taken from reference TRBV5-1 and TRBJ1-1): KAGVTQTPRYLIKTRGQQVTLSCSPISGHRSVSWYQQTPGQGLQFLFEYFSETQRNKGNFPGRFSGRQFSNSRSEMNVSTLELGDSALYLCASSKSGTGGTMNTEAFFGQGTRLTVV.

The J gene is TRBJ2-7, the V gene TRBV4-1; 7 positions match TRBD2. This CDR3 spans 15 amino acids. V was pared by 5 bases and J by 2 bases, with 9 bases of the junction left unmatched. Per germline, CDR1 MGHRA and CDR2 YSYEKL. CDR3 bases: TGCGCCAGCAGCTCCTTGGCTAGCGGAGCCTACGAGCAGTACTTC. Amino acids: CASSSLASGAYEQYF.

The chain uses TRBV7-3 and TRBJ1-1; D not certain. Germline CDR1 is SGHTA and CDR2 is FQGTGA. The V end lost 4 bases, the J end lost 1 base, and 7 bases lay between the germline ends. The CDR3 runs 13 residues. The CDR3 coding sequence is TGTGCCAGCAGCTCGACGGGGAACACTGAAGCTTTCTTT. Translation: CASSSTGNTEAFF.

V and J are TRBV13 and TRBJ2-1; D gene ambiguous. V lost 5 bases and J 10 bases, leaving 15 bases between the germline ends. Germline V gives CDR1 PRHDT, CDR2 FYEKMQ (reference sequence). The CDR3 spans 13 residues. The DNA of the CDR3 is TGTGCCAGCAGCCAAACCGAGGCGCAGGAGCAGTTCTTC. Protein product: CASSQTEAQEQFF.

The gene calls are TRBV14 and TRBJ1-1; D gene unclear. Germline lookup yields CDR1 SGHDN and CDR2 FVKESK. The CDR3 covers 13 residues. The V end was cut by 1 base, the J end by 7 bases, with 10 bases between. The CDR3 DNA reads as TGTGCCAGCAGCCAAGGCGCCGATAATGAAGCTTTCTTT. As protein: CASSQGADNEAFF.

This chain uses TRBV7-8 with TRBJ1-5, with D unclear. Trimming took off 1 base at V and 6 bases at J, with 7 bases between the two ends. The germline V gene encodes CDR1 SGHVS and CDR2 FQNEAQ. This CDR3 has 13 residues. The CDR3 DNA reads TGTGCCAGCAGCTTAGAAGGAGGTCAGCCCCAGCATTTT. Amino acid sequence: CASSLEGGQPQHF.

J is TRBJ2-3 and V is TRBV20-1; D is unresolved. CDR1 and CDR2 (germline): DFQATT, SNEGSKA (reference sequence). The CDR3 contains 11 residues. Trimming removed 3 bases from V and 6 bases from J, with 7 bases in between. In nucleotides, the CDR3 is TGCAGTGCTAGGGGCCGGGATACGCAGTATTTT. Encoded protein: CSARGRDTQYF.

This chain connects TRBV6-2 or TRBV6-3 to TRBJ1-2, with a possible D match to TRBD1 (6 bases). Germline assignment: CDR1 MNHEY and CDR2 SVGEGT. The CDR3 covers 14 residues. Trimming left V 6 bases short and J 3 bases short, with 14 bases between. CDR3 loop: CASSATGTYYGYTF. CDR3 coding DNA: TGTGCCAGCAGCGCTACCGGGACATACTATGGCTACACCTTC.

The chain links TRBV5-1 to TRBJ2-1; possible D gene TRBD1, 6 bases. Germline CDR1 and CDR2: SGHRS and YFSETQ. The CDR3 has 16 residues. V gave up 4 bases and J gave up 5 bases, with 19 bases separating them. The CDR3 region has the DNA TGCGCCAGCAGCCGACGAGGGGGAGACGGCGACAATGAGCAGTTCTTC. Its translation: CASSRRGGDGDNEQFF. The full variable domain, in which reference TRBV5-1 and TRBJ2-1 provide the parts outside the CDR3, is KAGVTQTPRYLIKTRGQQVTLSCSPISGHRSVSWYQQTPGQGLQFLFEYFSETQRNKGNFPGRFSGRQFSNSRSEMNVSTLELGDSALYLCASSRRGGDGDNEQFFGPGTRLTVL.

CDR3 coding DNA: TGTGCCAGCAGTGAAGTGGCGGGGGGAGAGCAGTTCTTC. Translated: CASSEVAGGEQFF. This sequence joins TRBV2 and TRBJ2-1, with TRBD2 matching 8 bases. CDR1 is SNHLY and CDR2 is FYNNEI in the germline V gene. This CDR3 spans 13 amino acids. Trimming removed 1 base from V and 10 bases from J; junction bases left unmatched: 3.

The chain employs TRBV19 and TRBJ1-2, with 7 positions matching TRBD1. The CDR3 totals 12 residues. Per germline, CDR1 LNHDA and CDR2 SQIVND (reference sequence). V lost 9 bases and J lost 2; bases outside the gene matches: 3. The CDR3 sequence is CASADRNYGYTF. CDR3 in DNA: TGTGCCAGCGCGGACAGGAACTATGGCTACACCTTC.

This clone showed up just a few times. J is TRBJ1-5 and V is TRBV19; 11 nucleotides align to TRBD1. CDR1 and CDR2 (germline): LNHDA, SQIVND (reference sequence). The CDR3 has 16 amino acids. V was clipped by 5 bases and J by 3 bases; unmatched bases: 6. This chain's CDR3 is CASSAPGQGDNQPQHF. The CDR3 bases are TGTGCCAGTAGTGCCCCGGGACAGGGGGACAATCAGCCCCAGCATTTT.

The J gene is TRBJ2-7, the V gene TRBV9, with D possibly TRBD2 on 5 matching bases. Per germline, CDR1 SGDLS and CDR2 YYNGEE. The CDR3 runs 15 residues. The V gene lost 2 bases and the J gene lost 2 bases, with 14 bases spanning the gap. The CDR3 DNA reads as TGTGCCAGCAGCGTTGTAGCGTCAGCAACCTACGAGCAGTACTTC. This encodes CASSVVASATYEQYF. The variable domain in full, completed from reference TRBV9 and TRBJ2-7, reads DSGVTQTPKHLITATGQRVTLRCSPRSGDLSVYWYQQSLDQGLQFLIQYYNGEERAKGNILERFSAQQFPDLHSELNLSSLELGDSALYFCASSVVASATYEQYFGPGTRLTVT.

This clone was detected only a few times. The chain links TRBV4-3 to TRBJ1-3, with D hard to call. The CDR3 covers 12 residues. The germline V gene encodes CDR1 LGHNA and CDR2 YSLEER. V lost 1 base, J lost 7 bases, and 5 bases lay in between. The CDR3, as DNA: TGCGCCAGCAGCCAAGTGAGGAACACCATATATTTT. As protein: CASSQVRNTIYF.

The rearrangement uses TRBV2 and TRBJ2-7; a weak D match, TRBD2 (5 bases). V lost 7 bases and J lost 6, with 7 bases in between. Germline V gives CDR1 SNHLY, CDR2 FYNNEI. The CDR3 consists of 10 residues. The CDR3 here is CASTRGEQYF. DNA of the CDR3: TGTGCCAGCACCCGGGGCGAGCAGTACTTC. Supplemented by reference TRBV2 and TRBJ2-7, the full variable domain reads EPEVTQTPSHQVTQMGQEVILRCVPISNHLYFYWYRQILGQKVEFLVSFYNNEISEKSEIFDDQFSVERPDGSNFTLKIRSTKLEDSAMYFCASTRGEQYFGPGTRLTVT.

The chain carries TRBV4-1 and TRBJ2-2; maybe TRBD2 (5 bases). With 1 base removed from V and 8 bases from J, the gap between germline ends came to 11 bases. Germline-derived CDR1 and CDR2 are MGHRA and YSYEKL. This CDR3 comprises 14 residues. Here the CDR3 DNA reads TGCGCCAGCAGCCAAGTCGAGGGTGGAGGGGAGCTGTTTTTT. Translation gives CASSQVEGGGELFF.

The rearrangement links TRBV19 to TRBJ2-7, with TRBD2 matching 7 bases. CDR3 length: 13 residues. Per germline, CDR1 LNHDA and CDR2 SQIVND (reference sequence). Trimming cost V 5 bases and J 4 bases; bases outside gene matches: 5. This CDR3 reads CASSSGGGYEQYV. In DNA, the CDR3 is TGTGCCAGTAGTTCCGGCGGGGGTTACGAGCAGTACGTC.